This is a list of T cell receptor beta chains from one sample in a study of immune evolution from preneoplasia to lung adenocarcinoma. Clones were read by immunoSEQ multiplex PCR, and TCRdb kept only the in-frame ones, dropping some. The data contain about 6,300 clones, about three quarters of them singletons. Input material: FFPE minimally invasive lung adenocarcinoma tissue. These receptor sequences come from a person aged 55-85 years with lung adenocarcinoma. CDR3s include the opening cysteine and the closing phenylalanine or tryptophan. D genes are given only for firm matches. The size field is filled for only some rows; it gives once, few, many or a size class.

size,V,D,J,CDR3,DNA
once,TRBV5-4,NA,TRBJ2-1,CASRRQEIYNEQFF,TGTGCCAGCAGAAGACAGGAGATTTACAATGAGCAGTTCTTC
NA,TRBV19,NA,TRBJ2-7,CASSLASYEQYF,TGTGCCAGTAGTTTAGCGAGCTACGAGCAGTACTTC
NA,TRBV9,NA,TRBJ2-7,CASSPGLASYEQYF,TGTGCCAGCAGTCCAGGACTGGCCTCCTACGAGCAGTACTTC
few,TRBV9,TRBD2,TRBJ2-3,CASSVWEGKRTDTQYF,TGTGCCAGCAGCGTATGGGAGGGCAAAAGGACAGATACGCAGTATTTT
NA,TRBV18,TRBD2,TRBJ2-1,CASSPPSGKTNEQFF,TGTGCCAGCTCACCTCCTAGCGGGAAGACCAATGAGCAGTTCTTC
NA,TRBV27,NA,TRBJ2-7,CASSSTTGSHEQYF,TGTGCCAGCAGTTCAACGACAGGCTCCCACGAGCAGTACTTC
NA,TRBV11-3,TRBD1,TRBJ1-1,CASSLPDRGYTEAFF,TGTGCCAGCAGCTTACCCGACAGGGGATACACTGAAGCTTTCTTT
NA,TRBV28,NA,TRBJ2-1,CASSSPFQEQFF,TGTGCCAGCAGTTCCCCGTTCCAGGAGCAGTTCTTC
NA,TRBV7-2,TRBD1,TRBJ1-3,CASSLDQGARTGNTIYF,TGTGCCAGCAGCTTAGACCAGGGGGCCCGGACTGGAAACACCATATATTTT
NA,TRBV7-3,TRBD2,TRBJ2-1,CASSPRAGPYYNEQFF,TGTGCCAGCAGCCCCCGAGCGGGACCTTACTACAATGAGCAGTTCTTC
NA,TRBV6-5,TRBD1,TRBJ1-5,CASRPNQQGNQPQHF,TGTGCCAGCAGGCCCAATCAACAGGGGAATCAGCCCCAGCATTTT
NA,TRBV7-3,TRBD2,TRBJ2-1,CASSLNPGLASYNEQFF,TGTGCCAGCAGCTTAAATCCGGGACTAGCGTCCTACAATGAGCAGTTCTTC
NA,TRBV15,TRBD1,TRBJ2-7,CATSRGQGAYEQYF,TGTGCCACCAGCAGGGGGCAGGGGGCCTACGAGCAGTACTTC
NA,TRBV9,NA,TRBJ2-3,CASSVAQIPVSTDTQYF,TGTGCCAGCAGCGTAGCGCAGATCCCAGTAAGCACAGATACGCAGTATTTT
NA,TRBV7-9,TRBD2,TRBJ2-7,CASSLVAGGPDEQYF,TGTGCCAGCAGCTTGGTAGCGGGAGGGCCTGACGAGCAGTACTTC
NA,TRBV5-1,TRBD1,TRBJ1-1,CASSWGTALNTEAFF,TGCGCCAGCAGCTGGGGGACAGCCCTGAACACTGAAGCTTTCTTT
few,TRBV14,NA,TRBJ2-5,CASSPRLEGTQYF,TGTGCCAGCAGCCCTAGACTAGAAGGGACCCAGTACTTC
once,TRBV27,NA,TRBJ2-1,CASSLARGSNEQFF,TGTGCCAGCAGTCTAGCCCGGGGCTCCAATGAGCAGTTCTTC
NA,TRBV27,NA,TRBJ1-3,CASSRLSGNTIYF,TGTGCCAGCAGTCGGCTCTCTGGAAACACCATATATTTT
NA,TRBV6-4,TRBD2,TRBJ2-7,CASSEGGRLAGEICSEQYF,TGTGCCAGCAGCGAAGGGGGGCGGCTAGCGGGAGAAATCTGTAGCGAGCAGTACTTC
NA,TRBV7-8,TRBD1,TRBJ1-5,CASSRQGYQPQHF,TGTGCCAGCAGTCGACAGGGTTATCAGCCCCAGCATTTT
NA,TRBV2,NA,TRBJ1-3,CASKIGGGTIYF,TGTGCCAGCAAAATTGGGGGAGGCACCATATATTTT
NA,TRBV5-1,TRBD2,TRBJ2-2,CASQPGGSNTGELFF,TGCGCCAGTCAACCGGGGGGATCGAACACCGGGGAGCTGTTTTTT